A single sample gave rise to the 20 T cell receptor beta chains below, sequenced in a study of blood T cell repertoires in COVID-19. Repertoires were generated with immunoSEQ multiplex PCR, while TCRdb's copy carries only in-frame clones and drops some. The table has around 140,000 clones, about 88% seen once; the top ten hold about 2.6%. Material: PBMCs or T cells enriched from blood (not recorded which). The receptors here all came from a man aged 35 to 55 with acute COVID-19.

This clone was found once. This chain connects TRBV5-4 to TRBJ2-1; 16 bases align to TRBD2. V gave up 4 bases and J gave up 1 base; unmatched junction bases: 8. This CDR3 has 19 residues. Germline V lookup: CDR1 SGHNT, CDR2 YYREEE (reference sequence). CDR3 bases: TGTGCCAGCAGCCCGCCGGGACTAGCGGGAGGGGTTTCCTACAATGAGCAGTTCTTC. This gives the protein CASSPPGLAGGVSYNEQFF.

V usage is TRBV27 and J usage is TRBJ2-1; 9 bases agree with TRBD2. CDR3 length: 13 residues. With V trimmed by 4 bases and J by 6 bases, 1 base remained unmatched. CDR1 MNHEY and CDR2 SMNVEV come from the germline V gene (reference sequence). The CDR3 nucleotides read TGTGCCAGCAGTTCGGGACTAGCCAATGAGCAGTTCTTC. Protein sequence: CASSSGLANEQFF.

This sequence joins TRBV5-1 and TRBJ2-7; tentative D call: TRBD2 (5 bases). CDR3 length equals 15 residues. V lost 0 bases and J lost 5, with 15 bases in between. The germline V gene encodes CDR1 SGHRS and CDR2 YFSETQ. The CDR3 is CASSLAAGLGNEQYF. The CDR3 nucleotides read TGCGCCAGCAGCTTGGCCGCGGGCCTCGGGAACGAGCAGTACTTC.

The chain joins TRBV6-5 to TRBJ1-1; D call uncertain. In germline, CDR1 is MNHEY, CDR2 SVGAGI. There are 14 residues in the CDR3. With 8 bases removed from V and 1 base from J, the gap between germline ends came to 14 bases. In DNA form, the CDR3 reads TGTGCCAGCCATCTATGGGGAGAGAACACTGAAGCTTTCTTT. Its protein product is CASHLWGENTEAFF.

This chain joins TRBV2 and TRBJ2-7; 7 nucleotides line up with TRBD1. Germline V gene sequence: CDR1 SNHLY, CDR2 FYNNEI. The CDR3 runs to 15 residues. V gave up 6 bases and J gave up 0 bases; unmatched junction bases: 8. The CDR3, as DNA: TGTGCCAGCAGACTCCCGGGACAGAGCTCCTACGAGCAGTACTTC. Amino acid sequence: CASRLPGQSSYEQYF.

The genes are TRBV7-6 and TRBJ2-7, with a possible D match to TRBD2 (6 bases). Per germline, CDR1 SGHVS and CDR2 FNYEAQ. Trimming cost V 1 base and J 7 bases, with 11 bases left between them. This CDR3 comprises 13 residues. CDR3 sequence (DNA): TGTGCCAGCAGCTTAGTTCGGGGGTGGGAGCAGTACTTC. Its protein is CASSLVRGWEQYF.

In regard to this clone: Other DNA sequences within the sample encode an identical CDR3. J is TRBJ1-2 and V is TRBV28; D remains ambiguous. CDR1 is MDHEN, CDR2 SYDVKM, per germline. V shed 5 bases and J shed 2 bases, with 9 bases lying between them. This CDR3 contains 13 residues. This chain's CDR3 is CASSPTVNYGYTF. CDR3 nucleotides: TGTGCCAGCAGTCCCACGGTAAACTATGGCTACACCTTC.

This clone was counted once. The V gene is TRBV19, the J gene TRBJ2-1; D perhaps matches TRBD1 (5 bases). The V and J ends lost 5 bases and 6 bases respectively, with 11 bases between them. The germline CDR1 and CDR2 sequences are LNHDA and SQIVND (reference sequence). CDR3 length: 13 residues. The CDR3 sequence: CASSAQRGNEQFF. The CDR3 nucleotides read TGTGCCAGTAGTGCCCAAAGGGGCAATGAGCAGTTCTTC.

In its sample, this clone was seen many times. The germline gene is not matched at one end of the junction; a read error may be the cause. The chain links TRBV12-3 or TRBV12-4 to TRBJ2-1, with 9 bases identical to TRBD2. This CDR3 comprises 13 residues. CDR3 sequence reads: CASTLAGDDEQFF. CDR3 DNA sequence: TGTGCCAGCACTTTAGCGGGAGACGATGAGCAGTTCTTC.

The chain carries TRBV29-1 and TRBJ1-6; a possible D gene is TRBD1 (5 bases). Per the germline V gene, CDR1 is SQVTM and CDR2 is ANQGSEA. The V end lost 7 bases, the J end lost 5 bases, and 12 bases lay between the germline ends. This CDR3 has 13 residues. In nucleotides, the CDR3 is TGCAGCGCATCGGACACCAATAATTCACCCCTCCACTTT. It translates to CSASDTNNSPLHF.

This clone occurred once. The chain uses TRBV6-6 and TRBJ1-1; no clear D gene. V was pared by 5 bases and J by 1 base, with 5 bases between. This CDR3 is 12 amino acids long. CDR1 is MNHNY and CDR2 is SVGAGI in the germline V gene (reference sequence). As DNA, the CDR3 is TGTGCCAGCAGTCGACAGAACACTGAAGCTTTCTTT. Its translation is CASSRQNTEAFF.

The sample holds one count of this clone. The V gene is TRBV3-1 (or the pseudogene TRBV3-2), the J gene TRBJ1-3; 12 bases are shared with TRBD1. V was clipped by 4 bases and J by 6 bases; unmatched bases: 4. The CDR3 contains 15 residues. Germline loops: CDR1 LGHDT, CDR2 YNNKEL (reference sequence). The CDR3, as DNA: TGTGCCAGCAGCCGGGGGACAGGGGGCGAAAACACCATATATTTT. This gives the protein CASSRGTGGENTIYF.

The chain links TRBV6-1 to TRBJ1-5; no firm D call. Germline loops: CDR1 MNHNS, CDR2 SASEGT. This CDR3 is 12 amino acids long. Deletions cut 3 bases from V and 8 bases from J, with 8 bases between. The CDR3 DNA sequence: TGTGCCAGCAGTGATGACACGAAGCCCCAGCATTTT. Protein: CASSDDTKPQHF.

The V call is TRBV3-1 (or the pseudogene TRBV3-2), the J call TRBJ1-2; maybe TRBD1 (6 bases). Per germline, CDR1 LGHDT and CDR2 YNNKEL (reference sequence). V lost 2 bases, J lost 8 bases, and 9 bases lay in between. This CDR3 is built from 12 residues. This CDR3 is CASSQLQGGYTF. The CDR3 DNA sequence: TGTGCCAGCAGCCAATTACAGGGAGGCTACACCTTC.

The chain couples TRBV5-1 to TRBJ1-1; D may be TRBD1 (5 bases). Germline V gene lookup returns CDR1 SGHRS and CDR2 YFSETQ. This CDR3 has 12 amino acids. Trimming left V 3 bases short and J 11 bases short, with 14 bases between. The CDR3 here is CASSYQGREAFF. In DNA, the CDR3 is TGCGCCAGCAGCTATCAGGGCCGGGAGGCTTTCTTT. Looking up the rest from reference TRBV5-1 and TRBJ1-1 gives the full variable domain: KAGVTQTPRYLIKTRGQQVTLSCSPISGHRSVSWYQQTPGQGLQFLFEYFSETQRNKGNFPGRFSGRQFSNSRSEMNVSTLELGDSALYLCASSYQGREAFFGQGTRLTVV.

The V gene is TRBV5-8, the J gene TRBJ2-1; 10 nucleotides line up with TRBD2. The CDR3 contains 14 residues. The J segment lost 6 bases and the V segment lost 0 bases, leaving 0 bases of the junction unmatched. The germline V gene has CDR1 SGHTS and CDR2 YDEGEE. The chain's CDR3 is CASSLGLAGNEQFF. The CDR3 nucleotides read TGTGCCAGCAGCTTGGGACTAGCGGGCAATGAGCAGTTCTTC.

This rearrangement joins TRBV19 to TRBJ2-5; 12 bases match TRBD2. V was clipped by 10 bases and J by 4 bases; unmatched bases: 16. Germline CDR1 LNHDA, CDR2 SQIVND (reference sequence). This CDR3 is built from 17 residues. The CDR3 loop reads CATNGSPTSGRGETQYF. In nucleotides, the CDR3 is TGTGCCACGAACGGTTCGCCGACTAGCGGGAGAGGAGAGACCCAGTACTTC.

The CDR3 DNA reads as TGTGCCACCAGCAGAGCTTTAAGCGGGGGGACCTACAATGAGCAGTTCTTC. Translation: CATSRALSGGTYNEQFF. The chain combines TRBV15 with TRBJ2-1, with TRBD2 matching 9 bases. Trimming removed 1 base from V and 2 bases from J; junction bases left unmatched: 6. The CDR3 consists of 17 residues. The germline V gene has CDR1 LNHNV and CDR2 YYDKDF (reference sequence). The whole variable domain, filled in from reference TRBV15 and TRBJ2-1, reads DAMVIQNPRYQVTQFGKPVTLSCSQTLNHNVMYWYQQKSSQAPKLLFHYYDKDFNNEADTPDNFQSRRPNTSFCFLDIRSPGLGDTAMYLCATSRALSGGTYNEQFFGPGTRLTVL.

This clone was picked up one time. CDR3 coding DNA: TGTGCCTGGAGTGCACAGGGGGCGAATTCACCCCTCCACTTT. This gives the protein CAWSAQGANSPLHF. The chain recombines TRBV30 with TRBJ1-6, with TRBD1 matching over 9 bases. Germline trimming cut 1 base from V and 7 bases from J; bases unmatched to any gene: 2. The CDR3 spans 14 residues. Germline V gives CDR1 GTSNPN, CDR2 SVGIG (reference sequence).

The rearrangement links TRBV7-2 to TRBJ2-7; D is unclear. V was pared by 5 bases and J by 3 bases, with 8 bases between. The CDR3 loop spans 12 amino acids. Germline V lookup: CDR1 SGHTA, CDR2 FQGNSA. In DNA, the CDR3 is TGTGCCAGCAGCCCGAGAGGCTACGAGCAGTACTTC. This gives the protein CASSPRGYEQYF. The full variable domain, in which reference TRBV7-2 and TRBJ2-7 provide the parts outside the CDR3, is GAGVSQSPSNKVTEKGKDVELRCDPISGHTALYWYRQSLGQGLEFLIYFQGNSAPDKSGLPSDRFSAERTGGSVSTLTIQRTQQEDSAVYLCASSPRGYEQYFGPGTRLTVT.